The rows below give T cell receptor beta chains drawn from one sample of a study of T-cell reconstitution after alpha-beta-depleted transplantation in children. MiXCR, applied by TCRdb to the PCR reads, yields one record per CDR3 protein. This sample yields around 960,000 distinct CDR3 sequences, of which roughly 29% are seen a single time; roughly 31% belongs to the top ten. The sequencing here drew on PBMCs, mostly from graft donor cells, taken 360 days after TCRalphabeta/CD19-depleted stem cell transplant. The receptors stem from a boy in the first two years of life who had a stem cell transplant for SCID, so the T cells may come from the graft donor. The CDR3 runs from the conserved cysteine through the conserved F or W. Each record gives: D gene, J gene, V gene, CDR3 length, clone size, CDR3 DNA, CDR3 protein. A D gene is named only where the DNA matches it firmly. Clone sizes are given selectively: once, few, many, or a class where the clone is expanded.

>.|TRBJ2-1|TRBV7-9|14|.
TGTGCCAGCAGCTCCCGGGCAATCTACAATGAGCAGTTCTTC
CASSSRAIYNEQFF
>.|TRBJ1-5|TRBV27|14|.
TGTGCCAGCAGTTCCCTGTCGAGCGGGCAGCCCCAGCATTTT
CASSSLSSGQPQHF
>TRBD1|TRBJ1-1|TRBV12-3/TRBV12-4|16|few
TGTGCCAGCAGTTCCCACAGGGGAACGGAGAACACTGAAGCTTTCTTT
CASSSHRGTENTEAFF
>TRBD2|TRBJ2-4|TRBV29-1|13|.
TGCAGCGCCCTGACTAGCGGTAGCGGCATTCAGTACTTC
CSALTSGSGIQYF
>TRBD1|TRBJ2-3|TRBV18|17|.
TGTGCCAGCTCACCACCCAGCGGGACAGGGGGCACAGATACGCAGTATTTT
CASSPPSGTGGTDTQYF
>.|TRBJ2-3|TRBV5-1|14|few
TGCGCCAGCAGCTTGGACAGGGTCGGAGATACGCAGTATTTT
CASSLDRVGDTQYF
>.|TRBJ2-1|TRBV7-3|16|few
TGTGCCAGCAGCCCCGATCCAACTAGCCGCGGCAATGAGCAGTTCTTC
CASSPDPTSRGNEQFF
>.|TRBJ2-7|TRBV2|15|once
TGTGCCAGCAGTGACACCCAGGTTGGGGGATACGAGCAGTACTTC
CASSDTQVGGYEQYF
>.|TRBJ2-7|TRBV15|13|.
TGTGCCACCAGCAGAGATAGGGTGGGCGAGCAGTACTTC
CATSRDRVGEQYF
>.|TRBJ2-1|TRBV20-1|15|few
TGCAGTGCTAGAGTTGGCACAGGTTCGGACAATGAGCAGTTCTTC
CSARVGTGSDNEQFF
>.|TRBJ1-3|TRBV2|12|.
TGTGCCACCGGATCCGCTGGAAACACCATATATTTT
CATGSAGNTIYF
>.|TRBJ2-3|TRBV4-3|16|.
TGCGCCAGCAGCCAAGACGGGGTGGACGGCACAGATACGCAGTATTTT
CASSQDGVDGTDTQYF
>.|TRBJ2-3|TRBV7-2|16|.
TGTGCCAGCAGCTACCACCGGCAGTCAAACACAGATACGCAGTATTTT
CASSYHRQSNTDTQYF
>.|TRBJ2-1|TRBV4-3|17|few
TGCGCCAGCAGCCAAGATTCCGGGCCTGGGGCCTACAATGAGCAGTTCTTC
CASSQDSGPGAYNEQFF
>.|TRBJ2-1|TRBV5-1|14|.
TGCGCCAGCAGCAGGAGGGACAGAGACAATGAGCAGTTCTTC
CASSRRDRDNEQFF
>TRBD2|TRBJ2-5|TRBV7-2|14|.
TGTGCCAGCAGCTGGACTAGCGCAGTACAGACCCAGTACTTC
CASSWTSAVQTQYF
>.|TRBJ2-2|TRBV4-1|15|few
TGCGCCAGCAGCCAGGGGCGTCATAGTGGCGGGGAGCTGTTTTTT
CASSQGRHSGGELFF
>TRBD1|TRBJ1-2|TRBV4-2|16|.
TGTGCCAGCAGCCAAGACGCGGCAGGGGGCGACTATGGCTACACCTTC
CASSQDAAGGDYGYTF
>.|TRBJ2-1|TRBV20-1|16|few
TGCAGTGCTAGAGCCCCTGGGCGGGCCTCCTACAATGAGCAGTTCTTC
CSARAPGRASYNEQFF
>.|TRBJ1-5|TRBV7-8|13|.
TGTGCCAGCAGCCTCGACAGGAAGCAGCCCCAGCATTTT
CASSLDRKQPQHF
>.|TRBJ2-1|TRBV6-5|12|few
TGTGCCAGCAGTTACGGTGGTAGAGAGCAGTTCTTC
CASSYGGREQFF
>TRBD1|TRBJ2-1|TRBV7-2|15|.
TGTGCCAGCAGCCCCGGGACAGGGAGAATCAATGAGCAGTTCTTC
CASSPGTGRINEQFF
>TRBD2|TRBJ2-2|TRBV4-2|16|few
TGTGCCAGCAGCCACACTAGCGGGGGGGCCCCCGGGGAGCTGTTTTTT
CASSHTSGGAPGELFF
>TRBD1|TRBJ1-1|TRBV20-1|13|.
TGCAGTGCTTCCCGTATTGACAGGGTGGAAGCTTTCTTT
CSASRIDRVEAFF
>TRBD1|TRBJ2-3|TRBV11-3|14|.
TGTGCCAGCAGCTTAGGGACAGGGGCCCATACGCAGTATTTT
CASSLGTGAHTQYF
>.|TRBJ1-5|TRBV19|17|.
TGTGCCAGTAGTCGCCGCCGATGGACAGCTAGCAATCAGCCCCAGCATTTT
CASSRRRWTASNQPQHF
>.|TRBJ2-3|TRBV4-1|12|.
TGCGCCAGCAGCCAAGTGGCGGGTCCGCAGTATTTT
CASSQVAGPQYF
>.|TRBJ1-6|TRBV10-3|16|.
TGTGCCATCAGTGGACCGGAGGCTGGGGGCCATTCACCCCTCCACTTT
CAISGPEAGGHSPLHF
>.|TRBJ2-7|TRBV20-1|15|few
TGCAGTGCTAGAGACGACGGGGGAAGCTCCTACGAGCAGTACTTC
CSARDDGGSSYEQYF
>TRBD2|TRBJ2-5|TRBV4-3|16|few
TGCGCCAGCAGCCAAGGCCTAGCGGTGGAACAGGAGACCCAGTACTTC
CASSQGLAVEQETQYF
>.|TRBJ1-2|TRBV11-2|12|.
TGTGCCAGCAGCTCCGGGACTCCCTTGAAGACCTTC
CASSSGTPLKTF
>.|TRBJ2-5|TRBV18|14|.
TGTGCCAGCTCAGGGGTCGCGAAGGAGCCGACCCAGTACTTC
CASSGVAKEPTQYF
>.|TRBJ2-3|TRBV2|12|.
TGTGCCAGCAGTGAGACGGTCGGTACGCAGTATTTT
CASSETVGTQYF
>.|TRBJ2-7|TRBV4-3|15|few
TGCGCCAGCAGCCAAGGGGCGGGATACTCCTACGAGCAGTACTTC
CASSQGAGYSYEQYF
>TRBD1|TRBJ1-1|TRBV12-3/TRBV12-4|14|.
TGTGCCAGCACCACACAGGGGGCGGGCACTGAAGCTTTCTTT
CASTTQGAGTEAFF
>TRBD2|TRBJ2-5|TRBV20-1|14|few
TGCAGTGCTAGACGTAGCGGGTTCAAAGAGACCCAGTACTTC
CSARRSGFKETQYF
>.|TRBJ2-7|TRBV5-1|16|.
TGCGCCAGCAGCTACACTCAGGGGGGCTTCATGCACGAGCAGTACTTC
CASSYTQGGFMHEQYF
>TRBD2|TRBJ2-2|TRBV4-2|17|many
TGTGCCAGCAGCCAAAGCACTAGCGGGGGGCTACCCGGGGAGCTGTTTTTT
CASSQSTSGGLPGELFF
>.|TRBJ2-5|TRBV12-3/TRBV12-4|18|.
TGTGCCAGCAGTTCAAGGGGGGCGGGGATAAACTACCAAGAGACCCAGTACTTC
CASSSRGAGINYQETQYF
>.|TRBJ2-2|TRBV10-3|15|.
TGTGCCATCAGTGGGTCGGGGGTGTTTCCCGGGGAGCTGTTTTTT
CAISGSGVFPGELFF
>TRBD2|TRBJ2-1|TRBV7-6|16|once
TGTGCCAGCAGCCCAAGGACTAGCGGGAGGTACAATGAGCAGTTCTTC
CASSPRTSGRYNEQFF
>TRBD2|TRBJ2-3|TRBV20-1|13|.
TGCAGTGCTAGATACGGACTAGCAGATACGCAGTATTTT
CSARYGLADTQYF
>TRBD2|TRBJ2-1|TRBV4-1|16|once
TGCGCCAGCAGCCCACAGAGGCTAGCGGGGGGGCATGAGCAGTTCTTC
CASSPQRLAGGHEQFF
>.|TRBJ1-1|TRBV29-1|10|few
TGCAGCGTTGGGTCCCCCGGAGCTTTCTTT
CSVGSPGAFF
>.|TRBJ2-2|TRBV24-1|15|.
TGTGCCACCACCACAGGGAGAGCGGGCGCCGGGGAGCTGTTTTTT
CATTTGRAGAGELFF
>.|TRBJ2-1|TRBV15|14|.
TGTGCCACCAGCAGAGGGGGGGAACACAATGAGCAGTTCTTC
CATSRGGEHNEQFF
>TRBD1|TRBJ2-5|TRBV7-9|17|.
TGTGCCAGCAGCCTCCAGGGGACAGGGCTGCATGCAGAGACCCAGTACTTC
CASSLQGTGLHAETQYF
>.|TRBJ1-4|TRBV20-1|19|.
TGCAGTGCAAGAAAGTCGGGACCCGGCTTACGGGCAACTAATGAAAAACTGTTTTTT
CSARKSGPGLRATNEKLFF
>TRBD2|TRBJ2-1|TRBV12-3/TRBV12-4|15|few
TGTGCCAGCACCCTGGTGGTAGCGGGGGGGAATGAGCAGTTCTTC
CASTLVVAGGNEQFF
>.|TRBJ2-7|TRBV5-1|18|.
TGCGCCAGCAGCGGAGCCCGAGGGGCCGTAAGCGTCCCCTACGAGCAGTACTTC
CASSGARGAVSVPYEQYF
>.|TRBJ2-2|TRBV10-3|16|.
TGTGCCATCAGTGAGTCTGGGACGACGAACACCGGGGAGCTGTTTTTT
CAISESGTTNTGELFF
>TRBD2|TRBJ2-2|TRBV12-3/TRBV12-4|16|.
TGTGCCAGCAGTCCGGGGGGGTCGGTGAACACCGGGGAGCTGTTTTTT
CASSPGGSVNTGELFF
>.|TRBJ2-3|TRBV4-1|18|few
TGCGCCAGCAGCCAAGGGATGGGGGGGCTAACAGGCACAGATACGCAGTATTTT
CASSQGMGGLTGTDTQYF
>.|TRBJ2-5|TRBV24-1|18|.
TGTGCCACCAGTGGCCGGGGGGTGACAGGGCTGTACCAAGAGACCCAGTACTTC
CATSGRGVTGLYQETQYF
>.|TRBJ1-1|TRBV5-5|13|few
TGTGCCAGCAGCTTTACATGGAACACTGAAGCTTTCTTT
CASSFTWNTEAFF
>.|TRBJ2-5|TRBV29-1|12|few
TGCAGCGTTGAAGACCAGCAAGAGACCCAGTACTTC
CSVEDQQETQYF
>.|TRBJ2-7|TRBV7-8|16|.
TGTGCCAGCAGCTTAGTGTGGCGGGGGCCTCCCTACGAGCAGTACTTC
CASSLVWRGPPYEQYF
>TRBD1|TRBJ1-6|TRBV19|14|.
TGTGCCAGTAGTTGGGGACAGGGCAATTCACCCCTCCACTTT
CASSWGQGNSPLHF
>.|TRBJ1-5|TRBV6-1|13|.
TGTGCCAGCAGCCAACAGGGAACCTTCCCCCAGCATTTT
CASSQQGTFPQHF
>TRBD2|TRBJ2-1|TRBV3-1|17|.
TGTGCCAGCAGCCAAGTTGTTGGCGGGGGACCATACAATGAGCAGTTCTTC
CASSQVVGGGPYNEQFF